This note documents a single TCR beta chain sequence. The sample comes from a study of cytomegalovirus exposure and HLA in healthy donors. The data were produced by immunoSEQ multiplex PCR, yet TCRdb's version contains in-frame clones alone and is incomplete. The sample consists of 130,000 to 150,000 clones, about 90% of them appearing once. Germline V gene lookup returns CDR1 KGHSH and CDR2 LQKENI. There are 16 residues in the CDR3. J gave up 0 bases and V 3 bases, and 3 bases lay outside the gene matches. Sequenced material: PBMCs. This rearrangement joins TRBV18 to TRBJ2-3, with 10 bases fitting TRBD2. The sequence was collected from a woman between 25 and 40 years old in good health and CMV-seropositive. CDR3 amino acids: CASSPRLAGSTDTQYF. CDR3 bases: TGTGCCAGCTCACCTCGACTAGCGGGTAGCACAGATACGCAGTATTTT.